The rows below give T cell receptor beta chains drawn from one sample of a study of cytomegalovirus exposure and HLA in healthy donors. Assay: immunoSEQ multiplex PCR; the TCRdb copy retains only in-frame clones and omits some. The sample lists about 97,000 clones; approximately 89% were seen once. Sequencing input: PBMCs. These receptors were obtained from a man aged 30 to 39 in good health and CMV-seronegative. The CDR3 runs from the conserved cysteine through the conserved F or W. A D gene is named only where the DNA matches it firmly. Clone size is shown for a subset of rows, as once, few, many or a class of expanded clone.

d_call,v_call,clone_size,j_call,cdr3_aa,cdr3_nt
.,TRBV5-4,once,TRBJ1-2,CASSQGQRNYGYTF,TGTGCCAGCAGCCAAGGACAGCGTAACTATGGCTACACCTTC
TRBD1,TRBV10-3,once,TRBJ1-2,CASGGTGNGYTF,TGTGCCAGTGGAGGGACAGGGAATGGCTACACCTTC
.,TRBV30,.,TRBJ1-5,CAWSMWRQRNQPQHF,TGTGCCTGGAGTATGTGGCGGCAAAGAAATCAGCCCCAGCATTTT
.,TRBV30,.,TRBJ2-7,CAWSLPSHGLVEEQYF,TGTGCCTGGAGTCTACCCTCCCACGGTTTGGTGGAGGAGCAGTACTTC
.,TRBV21-1,.,TRBJ1-5,CASSKEGRGQQNQPQHF,TGTGCCAGCAGCAAAGAAGGTCGGGGACAGCAAAATCAGCCCCAGCATTTT
.,TRBV27,.,TRBJ2-7,CASSLSGLKDSYEQYF,TGTGCCAGCAGTTTATCGGGCCTGAAGGACTCCTACGAGCAGTACTTC
.,TRBV21-1,medium-sized,TRBJ2-3,CASSAQSGQGNTDTQYF,TGTGCCAGCAGCGCGCAATCGGGACAGGGGAACACAGATACGCAGTATTTT
.,TRBV20-1,.,TRBJ2-1,CSAGRINEQFF,TGCAGCGCTGGCAGAATCAATGAGCAGTTCTTC
TRBD2,TRBV25-1,once,TRBJ2-5,CASSAHGGGSQYF,TGTGCCAGCAGCGCCCACGGGGGGGGTTCCCAGTACTTC
TRBD2,TRBV29-1,.,TRBJ2-1,CSVDKREVYNEQFF,TGCAGCGTTGATAAGCGGGAAGTCTACAATGAGCAGTTCTTC
.,TRBV5-8,.,TRBJ1-3,CASTQGRPTGNTIYF,TGTGCCAGCACCCAGGGCAGGCCAACTGGAAACACCATATATTTT
.,TRBV2,.,TRBJ1-6,CASSEHNSPLHF,TGTGCCAGCAGCGAGCATAATTCACCCCTCCACTTT
.,TRBV27,.,TRBJ2-7,CASSSGSSYEQYF,TGTGCCAGCAGTTCAGGGTCCTCCTACGAGCAGTACTTC
TRBD2,TRBV9,.,TRBJ2-7,CASSVEASGSYEQYF,TGTGCCAGCAGCGTAGAGGCTAGCGGGAGCTACGAGCAGTACTTC
TRBD1,TRBV6-6,.,TRBJ2-7,CASSYFGQGYEQYF,TGTGCCAGCAGTTACTTCGGACAGGGTTACGAGCAGTACTTC
.,TRBV4-1,.,TRBJ1-1,CASSQAGVNTEAFF,TGCGCCAGCAGCCAAGCCGGAGTGAACACTGAAGCTTTCTTT
TRBD2,TRBV4-2,.,TRBJ2-1,CASSPGLASGGYNEQFF,TGTGCCAGCAGCCCAGGCTTGGCTAGCGGGGGGTACAATGAGCAGTTCTTC
.,TRBV30,.,TRBJ2-2,CAWNPGLETGELFF,TGTGCCTGGAATCCGGGACTCGAGACCGGGGAGCTGTTTTTT
.,TRBV27,.,TRBJ1-5,CASGQPQHF,TGTGCCAGTGGACAACCCCAGCATTTT
TRBD1,TRBV6-5,.,TRBJ1-5,CASSSQGDRINQPQHF,TGTGCCAGCAGTTCCCAGGGGGACAGAATCAATCAGCCCCAGCATTTT